This TCR beta chain was found in a study of cytomegalovirus exposure and HLA in healthy donors. Profiling relied on immunoSEQ multiplex PCR, and the TCRdb table lists in-frame clones only, not all of them. Found here are around 300,000 clones, 80% to 90% of them singletons; the top ten hold approximately 1%. This CDR3 spans 16 amino acids. Germline V gene sequence: CDR1 SGHRS, CDR2 YFSETQ. Trimming took 4 bases from V and 8 from J; bases not matched to a gene: 11. This receptor was obtained from a woman aged 18-29 years in good health and CMV-seronegative. The sample was PBMCs. This rearrangement joins TRBV5-1 to TRBJ2-1, with 11 bases aligning to TRBD2. The CDR3 region is CASSLYSGGATDEQFF. CDR3 nucleotides: TGCGCCAGCAGCCTCTATAGCGGGGGGGCCACGGATGAGCAGTTCTTC.